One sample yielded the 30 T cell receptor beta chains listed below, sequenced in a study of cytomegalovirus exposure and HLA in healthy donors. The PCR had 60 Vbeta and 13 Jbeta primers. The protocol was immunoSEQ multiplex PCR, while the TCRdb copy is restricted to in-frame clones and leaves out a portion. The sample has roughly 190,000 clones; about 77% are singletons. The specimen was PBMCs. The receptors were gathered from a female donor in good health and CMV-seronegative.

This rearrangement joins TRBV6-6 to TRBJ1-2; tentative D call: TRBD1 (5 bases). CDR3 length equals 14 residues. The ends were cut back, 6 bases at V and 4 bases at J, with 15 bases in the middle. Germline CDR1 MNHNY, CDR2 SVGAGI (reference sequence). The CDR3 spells CASSRGGGSYGYTF. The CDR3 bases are TGTGCCAGCAGCCGGGGGGGAGGGAGCTATGGCTACACCTTC.

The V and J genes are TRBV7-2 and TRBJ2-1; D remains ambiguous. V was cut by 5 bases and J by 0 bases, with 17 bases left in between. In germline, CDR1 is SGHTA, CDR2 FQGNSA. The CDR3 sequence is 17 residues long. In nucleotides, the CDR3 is TGTGCCAGCAGCCTCAATGGGCAGCCTAACTCCTACAATGAGCAGTTCTTC. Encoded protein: CASSLNGQPNSYNEQFF.

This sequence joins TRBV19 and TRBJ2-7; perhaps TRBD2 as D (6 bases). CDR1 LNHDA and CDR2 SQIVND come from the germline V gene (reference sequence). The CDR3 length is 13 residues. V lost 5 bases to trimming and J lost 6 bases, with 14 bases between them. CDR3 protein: CASSPGATFEQYF. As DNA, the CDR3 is TGTGCCAGTAGTCCGGGAGCTACCTTCGAGCAGTACTTC.

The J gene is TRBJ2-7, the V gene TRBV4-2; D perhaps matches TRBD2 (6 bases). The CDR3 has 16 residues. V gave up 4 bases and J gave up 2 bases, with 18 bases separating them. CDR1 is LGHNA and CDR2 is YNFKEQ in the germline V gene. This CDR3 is CASSPGAGLNPYEQYF. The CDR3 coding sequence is TGTGCCAGCAGCCCCGGCGCGGGGCTAAACCCCTACGAGCAGTACTTC.

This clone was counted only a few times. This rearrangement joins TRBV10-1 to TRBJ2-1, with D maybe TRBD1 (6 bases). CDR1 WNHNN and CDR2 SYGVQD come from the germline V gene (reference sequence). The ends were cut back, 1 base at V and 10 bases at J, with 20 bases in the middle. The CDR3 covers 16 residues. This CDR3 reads CASSEFQGAGAGEQFF. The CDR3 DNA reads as TGCGCCAGCAGTGAGTTCCAAGGGGCAGGGGCGGGCGAGCAGTTCTTC.

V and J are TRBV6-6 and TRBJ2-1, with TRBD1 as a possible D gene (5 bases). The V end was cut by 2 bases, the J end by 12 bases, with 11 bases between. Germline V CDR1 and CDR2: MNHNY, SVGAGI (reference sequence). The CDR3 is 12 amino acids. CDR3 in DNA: TGTGCCAGCAGTTACGGGGCACCGGGGCAGTTCTTC. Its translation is CASSYGAPGQFF.

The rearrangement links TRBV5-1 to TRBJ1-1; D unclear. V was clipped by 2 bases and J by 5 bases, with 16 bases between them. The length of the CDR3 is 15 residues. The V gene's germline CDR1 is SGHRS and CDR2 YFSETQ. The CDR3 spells CASSLLEREGTEAFF. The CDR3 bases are TGCGCCAGCAGCTTACTAGAAAGGGAAGGTACTGAAGCTTTCTTT. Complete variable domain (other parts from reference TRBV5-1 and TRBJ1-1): KAGVTQTPRYLIKTRGQQVTLSCSPISGHRSVSWYQQTPGQGLQFLFEYFSETQRNKGNFPGRFSGRQFSNSRSEMNVSTLELGDSALYLCASSLLEREGTEAFFGQGTRLTVV.

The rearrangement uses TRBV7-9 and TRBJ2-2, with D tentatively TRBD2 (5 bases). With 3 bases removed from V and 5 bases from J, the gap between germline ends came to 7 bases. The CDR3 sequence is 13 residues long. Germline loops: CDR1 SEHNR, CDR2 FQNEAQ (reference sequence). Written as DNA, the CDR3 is TGTGCCAGCAGCTTGAGGGTAACCGGGGAGCTGTTTTTT. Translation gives CASSLRVTGELFF.

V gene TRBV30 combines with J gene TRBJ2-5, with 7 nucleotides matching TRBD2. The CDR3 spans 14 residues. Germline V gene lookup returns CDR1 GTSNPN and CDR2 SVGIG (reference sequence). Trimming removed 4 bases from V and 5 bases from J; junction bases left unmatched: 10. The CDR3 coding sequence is TGTGCCTGGACTCACACCGGGGGGTTGGAGACCCAGTACTTC. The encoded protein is CAWTHTGGLETQYF.

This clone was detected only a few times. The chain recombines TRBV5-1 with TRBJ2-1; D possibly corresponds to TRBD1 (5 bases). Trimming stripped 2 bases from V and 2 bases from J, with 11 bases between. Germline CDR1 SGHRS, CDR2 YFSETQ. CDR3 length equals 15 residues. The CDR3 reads CASSFSGPAYNEQFF. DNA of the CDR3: TGCGCCAGCAGCTTCTCAGGGCCGGCCTACAATGAGCAGTTCTTC. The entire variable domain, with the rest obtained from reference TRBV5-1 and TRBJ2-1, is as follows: KAGVTQTPRYLIKTRGQQVTLSCSPISGHRSVSWYQQTPGQGLQFLFEYFSETQRNKGNFPGRFSGRQFSNSRSEMNVSTLELGDSALYLCASSFSGPAYNEQFFGPGTRLTVL.

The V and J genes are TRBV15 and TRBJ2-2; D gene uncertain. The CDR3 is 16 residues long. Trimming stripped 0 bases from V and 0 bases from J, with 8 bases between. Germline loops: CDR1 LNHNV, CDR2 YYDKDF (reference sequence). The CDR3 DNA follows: TGTGCCACCAGCAGAGATTACTTCGCGAACACCGGGGAGCTGTTTTTT. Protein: CATSRDYFANTGELFF.

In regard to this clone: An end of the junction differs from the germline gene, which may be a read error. Here the CDR3 reads CASSQSGGWYGYAF. CDR3 nucleotide sequence: TGTGCCAGCAGCCAATCAGGGGGATGGTATGGCTACGCCTTC. This chain joins TRBV14 and TRBJ1-2, with TRBD1 identical over 7 bases. CDR3 size: 14 residues. Germline values: CDR1 SGHDN, CDR2 FVKESK.

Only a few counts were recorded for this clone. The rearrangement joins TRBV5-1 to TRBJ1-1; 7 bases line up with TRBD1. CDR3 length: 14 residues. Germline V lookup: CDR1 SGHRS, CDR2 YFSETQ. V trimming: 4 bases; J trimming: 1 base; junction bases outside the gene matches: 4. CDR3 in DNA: TGCGCCAGCAGCCAGGACAGGCCGAACACTGAAGCTTTCTTT. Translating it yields CASSQDRPNTEAFF. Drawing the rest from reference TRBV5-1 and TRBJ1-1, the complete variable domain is KAGVTQTPRYLIKTRGQQVTLSCSPISGHRSVSWYQQTPGQGLQFLFEYFSETQRNKGNFPGRFSGRQFSNSRSEMNVSTLELGDSALYLCASSQDRPNTEAFFGQGTRLTVV.

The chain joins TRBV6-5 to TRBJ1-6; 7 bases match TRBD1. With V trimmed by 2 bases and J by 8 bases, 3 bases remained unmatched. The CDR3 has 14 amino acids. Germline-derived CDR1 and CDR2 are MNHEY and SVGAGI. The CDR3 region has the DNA TGTGCCAGCAGTTACGACAGGGCCGATTCACCCCTCCACTTT. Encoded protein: CASSYDRADSPLHF.

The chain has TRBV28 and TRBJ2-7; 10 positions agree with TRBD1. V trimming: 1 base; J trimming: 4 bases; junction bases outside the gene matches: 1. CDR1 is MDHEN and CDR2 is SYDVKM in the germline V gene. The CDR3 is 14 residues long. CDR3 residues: CASSLLGQGYEQYF. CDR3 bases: TGTGCCAGCAGTTTATTGGGACAGGGGTACGAGCAGTACTTC.

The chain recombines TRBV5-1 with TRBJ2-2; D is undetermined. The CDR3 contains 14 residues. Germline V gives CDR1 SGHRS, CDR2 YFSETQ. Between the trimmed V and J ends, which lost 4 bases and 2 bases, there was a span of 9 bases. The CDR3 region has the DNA TGCGCCAGCAGCGGAACAGTAAACACCGGGGAGCTGTTTTTT. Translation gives CASSGTVNTGELFF.

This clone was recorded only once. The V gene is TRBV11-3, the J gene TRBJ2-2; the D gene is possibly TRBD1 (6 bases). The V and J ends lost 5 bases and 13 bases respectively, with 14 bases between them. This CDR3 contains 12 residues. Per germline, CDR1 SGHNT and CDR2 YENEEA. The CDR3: CASSQRGSGLFF. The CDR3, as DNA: TGTGCCAGCAGCCAAAGGGGGAGTGGGCTGTTTTTT.

This CDR3 reads CASRVAGDYYGYTF. The CDR3 coding sequence is TGTGCCAGTAGAGTTGCAGGGGATTACTATGGCTACACCTTC. J is TRBJ1-2 and V is TRBV19, with D possibly TRBD1 on 6 matching bases. The CDR3 runs to 14 residues. With 6 bases removed from V and 3 bases from J, the gap between germline ends came to 14 bases. Germline CDR1 and CDR2: LNHDA and SQIVND (reference sequence).

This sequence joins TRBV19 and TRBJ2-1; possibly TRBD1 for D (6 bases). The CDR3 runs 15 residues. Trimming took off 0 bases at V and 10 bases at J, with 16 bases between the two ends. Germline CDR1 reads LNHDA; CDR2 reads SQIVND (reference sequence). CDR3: CASSIDRGQLREQFF. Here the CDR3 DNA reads TGTGCCAGTAGTATAGATCGGGGACAACTTAGGGAGCAGTTCTTC.

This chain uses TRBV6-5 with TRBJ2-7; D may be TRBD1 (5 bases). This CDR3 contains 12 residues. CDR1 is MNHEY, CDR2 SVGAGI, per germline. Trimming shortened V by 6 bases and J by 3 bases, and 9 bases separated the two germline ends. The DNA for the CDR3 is TGTGCCAGCAGCCGAGACAGCTACGAGCAGTACTTC. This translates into CASSRDSYEQYF.

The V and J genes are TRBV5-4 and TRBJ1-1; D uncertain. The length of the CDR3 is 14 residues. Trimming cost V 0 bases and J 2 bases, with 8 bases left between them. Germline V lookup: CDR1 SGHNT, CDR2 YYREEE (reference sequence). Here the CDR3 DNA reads TGTGCCAGCAGCTTGGGTCAGGTAAACACTGAAGCTTTCTTT. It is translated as CASSLGQVNTEAFF.

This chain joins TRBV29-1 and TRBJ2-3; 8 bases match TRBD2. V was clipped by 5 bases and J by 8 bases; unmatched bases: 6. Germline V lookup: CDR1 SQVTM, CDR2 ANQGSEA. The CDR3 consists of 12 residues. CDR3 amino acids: CSVTWAGGTQYF. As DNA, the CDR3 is TGCAGCGTTACCTGGGCGGGAGGTACGCAGTATTTT.

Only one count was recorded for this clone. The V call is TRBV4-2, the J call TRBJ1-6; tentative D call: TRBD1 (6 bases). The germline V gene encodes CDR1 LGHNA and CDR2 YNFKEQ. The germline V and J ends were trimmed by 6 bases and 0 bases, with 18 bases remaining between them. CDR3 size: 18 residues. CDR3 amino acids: CASSQKGGISSYNSPLHF. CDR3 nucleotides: TGTGCCAGCAGTCAAAAGGGGGGGATTAGCTCCTATAATTCACCCCTCCACTTT.

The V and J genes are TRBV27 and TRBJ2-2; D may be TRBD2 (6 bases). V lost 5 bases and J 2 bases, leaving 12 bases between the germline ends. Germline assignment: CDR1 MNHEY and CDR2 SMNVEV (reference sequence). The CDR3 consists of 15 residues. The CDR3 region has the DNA TGTGCCAGCAGTCGACTAGACGCAAACACCGGGGAGCTGTTTTTT. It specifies CASSRLDANTGELFF.

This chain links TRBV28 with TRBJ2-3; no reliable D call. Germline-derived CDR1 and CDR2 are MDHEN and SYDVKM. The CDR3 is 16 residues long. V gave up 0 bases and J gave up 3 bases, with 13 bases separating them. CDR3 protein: CASSLWRNRVTDTQYF. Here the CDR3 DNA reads TGTGCCAGCAGTTTATGGCGGAACCGGGTTACAGATACGCAGTATTTT.

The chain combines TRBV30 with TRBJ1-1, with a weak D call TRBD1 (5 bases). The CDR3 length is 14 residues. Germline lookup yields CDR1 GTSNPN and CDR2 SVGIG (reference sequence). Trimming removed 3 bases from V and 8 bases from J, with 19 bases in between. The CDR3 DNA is TGTGCCTGGAGGGGGGGTTTTCAATCACGAGAAGCTTTCTTT. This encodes CAWRGGFQSREAFF.

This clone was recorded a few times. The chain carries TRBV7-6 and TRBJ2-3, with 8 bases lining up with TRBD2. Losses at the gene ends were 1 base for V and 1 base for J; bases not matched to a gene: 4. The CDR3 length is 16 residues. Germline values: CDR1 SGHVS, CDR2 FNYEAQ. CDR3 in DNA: TGTGCCAGCAGCTTAGGTGTGACTAGCGGCACAGATACGCAGTATTTT. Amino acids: CASSLGVTSGTDTQYF.

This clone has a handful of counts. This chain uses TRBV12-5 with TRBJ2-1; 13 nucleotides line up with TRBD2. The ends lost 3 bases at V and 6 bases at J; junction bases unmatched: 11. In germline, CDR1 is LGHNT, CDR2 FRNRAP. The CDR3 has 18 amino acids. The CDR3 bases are TGTGCTAGTGGTTTCATAAGGGATGGGACTAGCGGGGTCAATGAGCAGTTCTTC. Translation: CASGFIRDGTSGVNEQFF.

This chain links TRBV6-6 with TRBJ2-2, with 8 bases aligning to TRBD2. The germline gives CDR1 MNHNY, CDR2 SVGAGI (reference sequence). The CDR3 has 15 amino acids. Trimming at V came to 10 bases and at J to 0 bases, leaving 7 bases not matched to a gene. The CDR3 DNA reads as TGTGCCACCCTACCGGGAGGGCCGAACACCGGGGAGCTGTTTTTT. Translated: CATLPGGPNTGELFF.

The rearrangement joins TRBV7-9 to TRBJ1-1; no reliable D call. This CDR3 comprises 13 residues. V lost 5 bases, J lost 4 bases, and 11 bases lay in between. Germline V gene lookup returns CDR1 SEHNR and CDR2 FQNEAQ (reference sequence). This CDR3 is CASSLMEGTEAFF. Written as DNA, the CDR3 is TGTGCCAGCAGCCTTATGGAGGGCACTGAAGCTTTCTTT.